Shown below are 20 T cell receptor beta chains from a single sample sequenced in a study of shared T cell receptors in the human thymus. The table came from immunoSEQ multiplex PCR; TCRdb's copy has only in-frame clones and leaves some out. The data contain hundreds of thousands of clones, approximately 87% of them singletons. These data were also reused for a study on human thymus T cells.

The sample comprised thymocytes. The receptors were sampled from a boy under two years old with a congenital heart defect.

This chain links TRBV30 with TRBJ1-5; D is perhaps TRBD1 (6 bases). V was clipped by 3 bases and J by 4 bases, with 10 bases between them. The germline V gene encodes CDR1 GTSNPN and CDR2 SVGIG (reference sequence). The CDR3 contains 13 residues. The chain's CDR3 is CAWRAGANQPQHF. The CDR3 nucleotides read TGTGCCTGGAGGGCGGGGGCTAATCAGCCCCAGCATTTT. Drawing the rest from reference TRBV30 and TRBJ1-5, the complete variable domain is SQTIHQWPATLVQPVGSPLSLECTVEGTSNPNLYWYRQAAGRGLQLLFYSVGIGQISSEVPQNLSASRPQDRQFILSSKKLLLSDSGFYLCAWRAGANQPQHFGDGTRLSIL.

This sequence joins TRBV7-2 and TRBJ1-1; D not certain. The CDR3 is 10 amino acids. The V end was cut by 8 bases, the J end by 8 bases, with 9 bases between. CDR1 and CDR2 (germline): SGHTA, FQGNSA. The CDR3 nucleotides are TGTGCCAGCTCATCCAGGGAAGCTTTCTTT. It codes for CASSSREAFF.

The CDR3 DNA reads TGTGCCAGCAGTAATACCATGTTCGGGAGGGATTCCTACAATGAGCAGTTCTTC. It translates to CASSNTMFGRDSYNEQFF. The chain has TRBV7-9 and TRBJ2-1; 8 positions match TRBD2. This CDR3 has 18 amino acids. V lost 6 bases and J lost 1; bases outside the gene matches: 14. The V gene's germline CDR1 is SEHNR and CDR2 FQNEAQ (reference sequence).

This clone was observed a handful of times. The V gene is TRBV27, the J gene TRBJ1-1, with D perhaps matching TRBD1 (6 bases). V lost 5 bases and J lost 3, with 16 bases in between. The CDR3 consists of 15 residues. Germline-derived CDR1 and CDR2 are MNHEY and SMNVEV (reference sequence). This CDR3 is CASSPRQVLDTEAFF. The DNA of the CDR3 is TGTGCCAGCAGTCCCCGACAGGTCCTGGACACTGAAGCTTTCTTT.

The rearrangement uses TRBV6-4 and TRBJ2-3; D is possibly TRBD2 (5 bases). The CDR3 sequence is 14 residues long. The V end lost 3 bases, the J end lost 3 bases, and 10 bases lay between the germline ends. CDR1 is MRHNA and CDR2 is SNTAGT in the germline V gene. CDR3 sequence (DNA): TGTGCCAGCAGTGAGCGTGCGGGTACAGATACGCAGTATTTT. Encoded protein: CASSERAGTDTQYF.

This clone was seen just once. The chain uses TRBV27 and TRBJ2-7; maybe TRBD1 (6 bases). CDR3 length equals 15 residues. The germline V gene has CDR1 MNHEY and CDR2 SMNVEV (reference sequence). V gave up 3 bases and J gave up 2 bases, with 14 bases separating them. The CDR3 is CASSLGQGQTYEQYF. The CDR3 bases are TGTGCCAGCAGTTTGGGGCAGGGGCAAACCTACGAGCAGTACTTC.

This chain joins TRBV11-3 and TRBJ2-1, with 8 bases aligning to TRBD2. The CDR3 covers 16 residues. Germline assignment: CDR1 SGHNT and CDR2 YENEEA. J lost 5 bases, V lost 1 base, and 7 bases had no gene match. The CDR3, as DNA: TGTGCCAGCAGCTTAGTCGAGCGGGAGACCCACAATGAGCAGTTCTTC. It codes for CASSLVERETHNEQFF.

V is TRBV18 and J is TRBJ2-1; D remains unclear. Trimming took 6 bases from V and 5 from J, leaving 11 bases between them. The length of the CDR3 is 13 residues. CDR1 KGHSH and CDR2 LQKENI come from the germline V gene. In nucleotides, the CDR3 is TGTGCCAGCTCTACTCTTCCCGACAATGAGCAGTTCTTC. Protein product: CASSTLPDNEQFF.

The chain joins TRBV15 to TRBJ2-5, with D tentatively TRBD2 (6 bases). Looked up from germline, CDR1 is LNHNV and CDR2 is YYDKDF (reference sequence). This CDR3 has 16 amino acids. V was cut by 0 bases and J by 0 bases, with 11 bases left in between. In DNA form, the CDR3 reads TGTGCCACCAGCAGAGATGGTTGGGGGGACCAAGAGACCCAGTACTTC. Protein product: CATSRDGWGDQETQYF.

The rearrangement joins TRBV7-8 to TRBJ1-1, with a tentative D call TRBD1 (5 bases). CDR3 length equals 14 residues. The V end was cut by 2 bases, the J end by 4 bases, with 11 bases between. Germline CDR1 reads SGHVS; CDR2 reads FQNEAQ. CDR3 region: CASSLFQGPTEAFF. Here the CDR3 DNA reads TGTGCCAGCAGCTTATTTCAGGGCCCCACTGAAGCTTTCTTT.

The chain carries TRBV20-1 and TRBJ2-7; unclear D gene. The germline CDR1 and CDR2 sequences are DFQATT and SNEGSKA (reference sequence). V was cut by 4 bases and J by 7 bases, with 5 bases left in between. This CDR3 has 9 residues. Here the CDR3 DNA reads TGCAGTGCTACCAATGAGCAGTACTTC. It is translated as CSATNEQYF.

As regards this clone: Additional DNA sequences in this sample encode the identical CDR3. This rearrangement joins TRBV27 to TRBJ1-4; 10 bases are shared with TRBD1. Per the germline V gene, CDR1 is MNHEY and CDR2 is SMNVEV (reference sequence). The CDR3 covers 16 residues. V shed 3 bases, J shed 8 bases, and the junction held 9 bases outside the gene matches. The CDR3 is CASSFARGTGVEKLFF. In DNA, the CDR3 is TGTGCCAGCAGTTTCGCCCGGGGGACAGGGGTCGAAAAACTGTTTTTT.

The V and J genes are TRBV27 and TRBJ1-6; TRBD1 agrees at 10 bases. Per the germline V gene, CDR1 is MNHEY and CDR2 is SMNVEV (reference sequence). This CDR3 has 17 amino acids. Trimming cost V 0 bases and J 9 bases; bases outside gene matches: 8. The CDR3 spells CASSLSLRDRGFSPLHF. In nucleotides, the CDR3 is TGTGCCAGCAGTTTATCTCTCAGGGACAGGGGCTTTTCACCCCTCCACTTT.

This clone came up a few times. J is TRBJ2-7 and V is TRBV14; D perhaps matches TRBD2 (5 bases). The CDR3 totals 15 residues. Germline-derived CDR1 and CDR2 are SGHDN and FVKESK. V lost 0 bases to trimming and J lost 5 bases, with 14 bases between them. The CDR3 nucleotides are TGTGCCAGCAGCCAAGATCCACGGGGTCCTGACGAGCAGTACTTC. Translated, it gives CASSQDPRGPDEQYF.

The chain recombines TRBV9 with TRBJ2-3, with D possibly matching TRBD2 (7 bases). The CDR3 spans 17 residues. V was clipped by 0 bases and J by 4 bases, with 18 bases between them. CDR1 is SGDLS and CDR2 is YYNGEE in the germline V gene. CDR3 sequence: CASSVGTPGGPADTQYF. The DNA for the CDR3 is TGTGCCAGCAGCGTAGGCACCCCGGGGGGCCCCGCAGATACGCAGTATTTT.

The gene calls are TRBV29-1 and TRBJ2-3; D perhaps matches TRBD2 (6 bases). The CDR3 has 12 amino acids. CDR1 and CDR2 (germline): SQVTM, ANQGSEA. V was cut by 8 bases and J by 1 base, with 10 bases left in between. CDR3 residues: CSSSSGTDTQYF. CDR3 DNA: TGCAGCAGCTCTAGCGGCACAGATACGCAGTATTTT.

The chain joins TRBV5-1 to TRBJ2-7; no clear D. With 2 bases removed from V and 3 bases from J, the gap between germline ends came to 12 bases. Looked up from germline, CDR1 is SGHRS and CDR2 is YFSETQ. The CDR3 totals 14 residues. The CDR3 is CASSFVDIGYEQYF. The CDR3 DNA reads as TGCGCCAGCAGCTTTGTCGATATCGGCTACGAGCAGTACTTC.

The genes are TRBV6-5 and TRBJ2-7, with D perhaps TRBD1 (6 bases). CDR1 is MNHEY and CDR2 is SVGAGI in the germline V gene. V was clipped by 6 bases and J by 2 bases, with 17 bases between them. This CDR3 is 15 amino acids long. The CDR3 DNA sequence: TGTGCCAGCAGCCGAAGGGACACTGGACCCTACGAGCAGTACTTC. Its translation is CASSRRDTGPYEQYF.

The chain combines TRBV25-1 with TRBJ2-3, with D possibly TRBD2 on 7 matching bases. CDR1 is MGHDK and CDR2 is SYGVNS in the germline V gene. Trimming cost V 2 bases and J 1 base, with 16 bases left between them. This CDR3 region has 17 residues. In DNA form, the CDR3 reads TGTGCCAGCAGTGAAAGGGGGAGTCTAGCGGGCACAGATACGCAGTATTTT. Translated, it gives CASSERGSLAGTDTQYF. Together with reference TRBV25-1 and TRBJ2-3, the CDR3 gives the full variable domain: EADIYQTPRYLVIGTGKKITLECSQTMGHDKMYWYQQDPGMELHLIHYSYGVNSTEKGDLSSESTVSRIRTEHFPLTLESARPSHTSQYLCASSERGSLAGTDTQYFGPGTRLTVL.

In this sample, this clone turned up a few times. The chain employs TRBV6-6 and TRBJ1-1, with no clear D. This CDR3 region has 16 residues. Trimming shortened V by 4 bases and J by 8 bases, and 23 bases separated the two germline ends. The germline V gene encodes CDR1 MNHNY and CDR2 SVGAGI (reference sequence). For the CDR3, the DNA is TGTGCCAGCAGTTTAAACCCCAGGCCAAACCCATACGAAGCTTTCTTT. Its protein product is CASSLNPRPNPYEAFF.